A single sample gave rise to the 23 T cell receptor beta chains below, sequenced in a study of blood T cell repertoires in COVID-19. Produced via immunoSEQ multiplex PCR; TCRdb's table is partial and in-frame only. Among roughly 41,000 clones, roughly 91% were seen once, and the ten largest hold 4.8%. Sequencing was done on a sample of peripheral blood. The source is a human donor in a cohort sampled during active COVID-19.

This clone showed up just a few times. CDR3 sequence reads: CASSALLGYEQYF. CDR3 coding DNA: TGTGCCAGCAGCGCCCTCCTCGGCTACGAGCAGTACTTC. This chain connects TRBV27 to TRBJ2-7; unclear D gene. Per the germline V gene, CDR1 is MNHEY and CDR2 is SMNVEV (reference sequence). V was trimmed by 6 bases and J by 3 bases, leaving 12 bases between them. This CDR3 is 13 amino acids long.

The chain carries TRBV4-1 and TRBJ1-1; TRBD1 agrees at 7 bases. The CDR3 is made up of 14 amino acids. Germline CDR1 is MGHRA and CDR2 is YSYEKL. V was clipped by 0 bases and J by 5 bases; unmatched bases: 3. CDR3 residues: CASSQERGRTEAFF. For the CDR3, the DNA is TGCGCCAGCAGCCAAGAGAGGGGGCGGACTGAAGCTTTCTTT.

V gene TRBV4-1 combines with J gene TRBJ1-1; D possibly corresponds to TRBD1 (6 bases). The germline V gene encodes CDR1 MGHRA and CDR2 YSYEKL. Trimming removed 4 bases from V and 7 bases from J, with 10 bases in between. CDR3 length: 12 residues. CDR3 protein: CASSRPTGEAFF. The DNA for the CDR3 is TGCGCCAGCAGCCGGCCGACAGGTGAAGCTTTCTTT.

J is TRBJ2-3 and V is TRBV7-3; D perhaps matches TRBD2 (7 bases). The CDR3 is made up of 15 amino acids. The germline V and J ends were trimmed by 5 bases and 9 bases, with 21 bases remaining between them. Looked up from germline, CDR1 is SGHTA and CDR2 is FQGTGA. The CDR3 is CASSAQVSGTSTQYF. For the CDR3, the DNA is TGTGCCAGCAGCGCTCAAGTCAGCGGGACAAGCACGCAGTATTTT.

The rearrangement links TRBV5-1 to TRBJ1-4; maybe TRBD1 (5 bases). Per the germline V gene, CDR1 is SGHRS and CDR2 is YFSETQ. The ends were cut back, 4 bases at V and 1 base at J, with 20 bases in the middle. CDR3 size: 18 residues. CDR3 DNA sequence: TGCGCCAGCAGCCCGGCGTTAGCAGGGATTGGAACTAATGAAAAACTGTTTTTT. This codes for CASSPALAGIGTNEKLFF.

Written as DNA, the CDR3 is TGTGCCAGCAGCCTGGGAAGGACAGGAAACTATGGCTACACCTTC. As protein: CASSLGRTGNYGYTF. This chain joins TRBV7-6 and TRBJ1-2, with 7 bases aligning to TRBD1. The CDR3 sequence is 15 residues long. V gave up 5 bases and J gave up 2 bases; unmatched junction bases: 8. The germline V gene has CDR1 SGHVS and CDR2 FNYEAQ.

This clone appeared a single time. The V gene is TRBV12-3 or TRBV12-4, the J gene TRBJ2-7, with D perhaps TRBD2 (6 bases). The CDR3 has 13 residues. V was cut by 7 bases and J by 1 base, with 11 bases left in between. CDR3 coding DNA: TGTGCCAGCACGGTGGGGGGTTCCTACGAGCAGTACTTC. It translates to CASTVGGSYEQYF.

The chain links TRBV6-5 to TRBJ1-2; 8 bases are a match to TRBD1. CDR1 and CDR2 (germline): MNHEY, SVGAGI. The trim removed 6 bases at V and 4 bases at J, leaving 7 bases unmatched. CDR3 length equals 14 residues. CDR3: CASSPGTGVYGYTF. The CDR3 DNA reads TGTGCCAGCAGCCCCGGGACAGGCGTCTATGGCTACACCTTC.

The J gene is TRBJ2-7, the V gene TRBV10-3; TRBD1 aligns across 9 bases. The CDR3 is made up of 15 amino acids. Looked up from germline, CDR1 is ENHRY and CDR2 is SYGVKD. The junction had 10 bases not matched to a gene; V was cut back by 7 bases and J by 3 bases. CDR3 region: CAITSQDRGDYEQYF. For the CDR3, the DNA is TGTGCCATCACCTCCCAGGACAGGGGAGACTACGAGCAGTACTTC.

CDR3 sequence: CASRESYEQYF. The DNA for the CDR3 is TGTGCCAGCAGAGAGAGCTACGAGCAGTACTTC. The rearrangement uses TRBV6-5 and TRBJ2-7, with D unresolved. Germline values: CDR1 MNHEY, CDR2 SVGAGI. The V gene lost 6 bases and the J gene lost 3 bases, with 6 bases spanning the gap. This CDR3 has 11 amino acids.

This clone has just a few counts. The rearrangement joins TRBV30 to TRBJ1-5, with no clear D. Trimming shortened V by 2 bases and J by 3 bases, and 8 bases separated the two germline ends. The CDR3 sequence is 13 residues long. Germline assignment: CDR1 GTSNPN and CDR2 SVGIG (reference sequence). CDR3 loop: CAWSLGDNQPQHF. In nucleotides, the CDR3 is TGTGCCTGGAGTTTAGGAGACAATCAGCCCCAGCATTTT.

This sequence joins TRBV9 and TRBJ2-5; 9 bases are a match to TRBD1. The ends lost 4 bases at V and 2 bases at J; junction bases unmatched: 9. The CDR3 is 16 residues long. CDR1 SGDLS and CDR2 YYNGEE come from the germline V gene. The CDR3 protein is CASSSGQGPLQETQYF. The CDR3 region has the DNA TGTGCCAGCAGCTCGGGACAGGGACCGCTACAAGAGACCCAGTACTTC.

This chain links TRBV10-3 with TRBJ1-6; no clear D. Germline lookup yields CDR1 ENHRY and CDR2 SYGVKD. The CDR3 is 9 residues long. V was trimmed by 8 bases and J by 10 bases, leaving 3 bases between them. In DNA, the CDR3 is TGTGCCATCCAATCACCCCTCCACTTT. Translating it yields CAIQSPLHF.

V gene TRBV13 combines with J gene TRBJ2-3; 8 bases match TRBD2. V dropped 5 bases and J dropped 2; count of bases not matched to a gene: 9. This CDR3 contains 16 residues. Per germline, CDR1 PRHDT and CDR2 FYEKMQ (reference sequence). The CDR3 nucleotides read TGTGCCAGCAGCCCCGCGGGTAGCGGGACCACAGATACGCAGTATTTT. Translation gives CASSPAGSGTTDTQYF.

The rearrangement joins TRBV4-1 to TRBJ2-1; TRBD2 might be the D (5 bases). There are 19 residues in the CDR3. Germline assignment: CDR1 MGHRA and CDR2 YSYEKL. V lost 1 base to trimming and J lost 2 bases, with 21 bases between them. The CDR3 DNA follows: TGCGCCAGCAGCCAAGTATCCAGCGGACCACGAGATGCCTACAATGAGCAGTTCTTC. It is translated as CASSQVSSGPRDAYNEQFF.

The chain carries TRBV19 and TRBJ2-7; TRBD2 might be the D (5 bases). V lost 5 bases and J 0 bases, leaving 17 bases between the germline ends. The CDR3 covers 16 residues. The germline V gene encodes CDR1 LNHDA and CDR2 SQIVND (reference sequence). Written as DNA, the CDR3 is TGTGCCAGTAGTGTTGGCCCTAGAGGGCTCTCCTACGAGCAGTACTTC. Its translation: CASSVGPRGLSYEQYF.

The chain employs TRBV27 and TRBJ2-7; 7 bases map to TRBD1. Germline-derived CDR1 and CDR2 are MNHEY and SMNVEV (reference sequence). The J segment lost 4 bases and the V segment lost 5 bases, leaving 14 bases of the junction unmatched. The length of the CDR3 is 16 residues. CDR3 region: CASSPRQGQRTYEQYF. The CDR3 nucleotides read TGTGCCAGCAGTCCACGACAGGGTCAAAGGACGTACGAGCAGTACTTC.

The V and J genes are TRBV6-5 and TRBJ2-1, with 7 bases aligning to TRBD1. The CDR3 has 15 amino acids. The germline V gene has CDR1 MNHEY and CDR2 SVGAGI. Trimming at V came to 7 bases and at J to 0 bases, leaving 6 bases not matched to a gene. CDR3 bases: TGTGCCAGCAAAATGACAGGGAGCTCCTACAATGAGCAGTTCTTC. Amino acid sequence: CASKMTGSSYNEQFF.

This clone was observed a handful of times. DNA of the CDR3: TGTGCCAGCAGTTTATCCCCCCCGGGACAGGACGAGCAGTACTTC. Its translation is CASSLSPPGQDEQYF. This chain links TRBV28 with TRBJ2-7, with 8 bases fitting TRBD1. CDR1 is MDHEN, CDR2 SYDVKM, per germline. CDR3 size: 15 residues. The J segment lost 5 bases and the V segment lost 1 base, leaving 7 bases of the junction unmatched.

The genes are TRBV10-3 and TRBJ2-5; possible D gene TRBD2, 6 bases. This CDR3 spans 13 amino acids. Trimming left V 7 bases short and J 2 bases short, with 11 bases between. Germline assignment: CDR1 ENHRY and CDR2 SYGVKD. The CDR3 reads CAINRDFQETQYF. The CDR3 bases are TGTGCCATCAATCGGGACTTTCAAGAGACCCAGTACTTC.

The chain combines TRBV10-3 with TRBJ2-1, with TRBD2 matching 9 bases. Trimming removed 0 bases from V and 5 bases from J; junction bases left unmatched: 2. The CDR3 spans 15 residues. Germline V gives CDR1 ENHRY, CDR2 SYGVKD. DNA for the CDR3: TGTGCCATCAGTGAGTCTGCGGGAGGGGACAATGAGCAGTTCTTC. As protein: CAISESAGGDNEQFF.

This clone was picked up a small number of times. The chain recombines TRBV29-1 with TRBJ2-7; the match to TRBD2 covers 12 bases. The germline gives CDR1 SQVTM, CDR2 ANQGSEA. V shed 6 bases, J shed 5 bases, and the junction held 5 bases outside the gene matches. CDR3 length equals 13 residues. In nucleotides, the CDR3 is TGCAGCGTGAAGGGACTAGCGGGCAACGAGCAGTACTTC. It specifies CSVKGLAGNEQYF.

This clone was picked up one time. The CDR3, as DNA: TGTGCCAGCAGCCCGAGGCAGAGACAGGGGTCCTACGAGCAGTACTTC. Residues: CASSPRQRQGSYEQYF. This sequence joins TRBV11-3 and TRBJ2-7; the match to TRBD1 covers 8 bases. CDR1 is SGHNT, CDR2 YENEEA, per germline. The J segment lost 1 base and the V segment lost 5 bases, leaving 10 bases of the junction unmatched. CDR3 length: 16 residues.